This entry is about one T cell receptor (beta chain). This entry is derived from a study of metastatic and nonmetastatic thyroid tumors. In the study overall: The authors compared repertoires across blood and tumor or nodule tissue from malignant and benign thyroid patients.

No treatment of any kind had been given to any patient before thyroid surgery. This CDR3 has 16 residues. V trimming: 6 bases; J trimming: 7 bases; junction bases outside the gene matches: 13. Per the study methods: Variation in CDR3 across clinicopathological groups served as the basis for constructing a distant-metastasis classifier in papillary thyroid cancer. Via MiXCR, TCRdb re-called the PCR reads. In this record, the V and J calls reflect TCRdb's handling and not the investigators' own analysis. The table includes 20,000 or so clones, over 20% detected once. This sequence was found in a female donor with papillary thyroid cancer or a benign thyroid nodule (not recorded which). Some clones in this sample may be carry-over from other donors' samples. Source material: adjacent normal tissue. The rearrangement joins TRBV12-3 or TRBV12-4 to TRBJ2-2, with TRBD2 matching 8 bases. As DNA, the CDR3 is TGTGCCAGCAGCCCCACTAGCGGACTAGACGGCGGGGAGCTGTTTTTT. Translated, it gives CASSPTSGLDGGELFF.